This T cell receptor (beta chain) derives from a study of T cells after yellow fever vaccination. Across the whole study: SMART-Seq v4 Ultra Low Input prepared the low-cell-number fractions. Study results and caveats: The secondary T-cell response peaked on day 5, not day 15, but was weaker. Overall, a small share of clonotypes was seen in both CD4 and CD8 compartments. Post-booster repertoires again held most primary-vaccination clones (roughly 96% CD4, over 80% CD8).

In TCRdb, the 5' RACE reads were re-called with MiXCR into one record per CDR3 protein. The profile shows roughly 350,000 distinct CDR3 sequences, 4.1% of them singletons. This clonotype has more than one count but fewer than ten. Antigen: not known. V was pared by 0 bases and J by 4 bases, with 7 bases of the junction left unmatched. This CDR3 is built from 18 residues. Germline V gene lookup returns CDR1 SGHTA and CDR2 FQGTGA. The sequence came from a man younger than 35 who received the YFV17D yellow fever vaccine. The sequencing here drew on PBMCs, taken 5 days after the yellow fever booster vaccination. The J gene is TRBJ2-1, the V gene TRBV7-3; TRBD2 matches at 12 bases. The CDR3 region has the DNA TGTGCCAGCAGCTTAACCGCTAGCGGGGGGGCTGGTTACAATGAGCAGTTCTTC. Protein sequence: CASSLTASGGAGYNEQFF.